The text below deals with one T cell receptor (beta chain). This specimen belongs to a study of T cell changes during pregnancy in multiple sclerosis. This CDR3 comprises 15 residues. The V gene's germline CDR1 is LNHDA and CDR2 SQIVND (reference sequence). J lost 4 bases, V lost 3 bases, and 6 bases had no gene match. Only in-frame clones appear in the TCRdb table, and some are missing; sequencing was by immunoSEQ multiplex PCR. The data hold under 70,000 clones, with 80% to 95% observed a single time. This receptor was taken from a female donor with multiple sclerosis, enrolled in a pregnancy study. The sequences come from CD4+ T cells from peripheral blood mononuclear cells, collected after pregnancy. V and J are TRBV19 and TRBJ2-3; 8 nucleotides align to TRBD2. In DNA form, the CDR3 reads TGTGCCAGTAGTATTTCGCCCGGGGGGGCAGATACGCAGTATTTT. It codes for CASSISPGGADTQYF.